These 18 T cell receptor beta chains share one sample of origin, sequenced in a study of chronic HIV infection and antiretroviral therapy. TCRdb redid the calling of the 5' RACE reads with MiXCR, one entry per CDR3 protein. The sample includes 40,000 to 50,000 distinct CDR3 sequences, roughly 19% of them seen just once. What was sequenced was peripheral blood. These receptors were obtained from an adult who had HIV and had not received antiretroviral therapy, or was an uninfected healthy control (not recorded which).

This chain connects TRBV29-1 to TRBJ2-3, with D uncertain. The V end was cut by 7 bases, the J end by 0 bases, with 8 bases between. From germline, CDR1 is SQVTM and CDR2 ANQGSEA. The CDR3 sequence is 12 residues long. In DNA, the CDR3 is TGCAGCGCTGATGACAGCACAGATACGCAGTATTTT. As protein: CSADDSTDTQYF.

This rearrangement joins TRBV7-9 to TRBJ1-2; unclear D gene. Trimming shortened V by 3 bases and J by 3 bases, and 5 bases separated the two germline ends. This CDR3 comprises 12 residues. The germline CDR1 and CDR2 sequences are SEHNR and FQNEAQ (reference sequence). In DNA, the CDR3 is TGTGCCAGCAGCTTCGCGGACTATGGCTACACCTTC. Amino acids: CASSFADYGYTF.

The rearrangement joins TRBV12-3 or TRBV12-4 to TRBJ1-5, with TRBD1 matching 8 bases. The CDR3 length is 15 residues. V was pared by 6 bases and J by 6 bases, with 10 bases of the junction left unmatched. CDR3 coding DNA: TGTGCCAGCAGCAGTGGAGGGACAGGCGGTCAGCCCCAGCATTTT. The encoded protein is CASSSGGTGGQPQHF.

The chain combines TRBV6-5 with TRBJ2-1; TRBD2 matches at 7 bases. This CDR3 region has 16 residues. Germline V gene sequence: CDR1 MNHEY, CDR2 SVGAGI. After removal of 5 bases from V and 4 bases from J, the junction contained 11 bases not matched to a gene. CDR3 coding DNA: TGTGCCAGCAGTCCTCCGGGACTACTATCTTACAATGAGCAGTTCTTC. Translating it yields CASSPPGLLSYNEQFF.

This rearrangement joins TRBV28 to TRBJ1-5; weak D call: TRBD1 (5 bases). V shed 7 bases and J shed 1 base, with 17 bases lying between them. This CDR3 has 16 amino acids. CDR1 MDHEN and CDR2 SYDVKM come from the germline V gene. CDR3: CASNRRGSKSNQPQHF. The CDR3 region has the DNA TGTGCCAGCAACAGACGGGGGTCTAAGAGCAATCAGCCCCAGCATTTT.

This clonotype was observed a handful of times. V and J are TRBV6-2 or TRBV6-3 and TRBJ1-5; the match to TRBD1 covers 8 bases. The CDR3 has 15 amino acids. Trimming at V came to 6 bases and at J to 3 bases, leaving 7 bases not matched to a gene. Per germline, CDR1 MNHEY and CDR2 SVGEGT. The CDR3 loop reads CASSFGTGHNQPQHF. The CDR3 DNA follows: TGTGCCAGCAGCTTCGGGACAGGCCACAATCAGCCCCAGCATTTT.

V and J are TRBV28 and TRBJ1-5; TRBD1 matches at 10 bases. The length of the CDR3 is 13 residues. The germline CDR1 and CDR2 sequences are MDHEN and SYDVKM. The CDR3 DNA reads TGTAGGACAGGGGGGAATGTGGGTCAGCCCCAGCATTTT. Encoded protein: CRTGGNVGQPQHF.

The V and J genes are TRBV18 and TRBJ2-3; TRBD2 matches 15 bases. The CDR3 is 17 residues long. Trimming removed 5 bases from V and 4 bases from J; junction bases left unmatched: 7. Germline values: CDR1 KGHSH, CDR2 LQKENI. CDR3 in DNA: TGTGCCAGCTCATACGGGACTAGCGGGAGGACCGCAGATACGCAGTATTTT. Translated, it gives CASSYGTSGRTADTQYF.

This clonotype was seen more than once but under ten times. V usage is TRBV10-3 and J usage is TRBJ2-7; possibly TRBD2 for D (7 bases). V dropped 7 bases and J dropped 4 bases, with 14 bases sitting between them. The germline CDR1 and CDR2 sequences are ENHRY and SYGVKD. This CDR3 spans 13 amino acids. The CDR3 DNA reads TGTGCCATCACCGCAGGGGAGGGTTACGAGCAGTACTTC. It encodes CAITAGEGYEQYF.

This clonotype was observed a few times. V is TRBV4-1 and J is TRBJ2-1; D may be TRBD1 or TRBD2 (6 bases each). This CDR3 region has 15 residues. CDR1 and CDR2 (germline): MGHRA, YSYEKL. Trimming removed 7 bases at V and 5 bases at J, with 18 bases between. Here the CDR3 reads CASKQEGGSNNEQFF. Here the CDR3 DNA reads TGCGCCAGCAAGCAAGAGGGGGGTTCTAACAATGAGCAGTTCTTC.

CDR3 DNA sequence: TGCAGTGCCGGTGAGCAGTTCTTC. Translation: CSAGEQFF. The rearrangement joins TRBV20-1 to TRBJ2-1; D is ambiguous. Germline V lookup: CDR1 DFQATT, CDR2 SNEGSKA (reference sequence). V was trimmed by 6 bases and J by 9 bases, leaving 3 bases between them. There are 8 residues in the CDR3.

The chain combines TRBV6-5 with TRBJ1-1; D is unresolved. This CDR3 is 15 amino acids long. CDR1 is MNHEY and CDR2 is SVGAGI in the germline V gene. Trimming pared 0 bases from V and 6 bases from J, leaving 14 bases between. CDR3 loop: CASSYSRAGPSEAFF. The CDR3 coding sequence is TGTGCCAGCAGTTACTCGAGGGCGGGCCCCTCTGAAGCTTTCTTT.

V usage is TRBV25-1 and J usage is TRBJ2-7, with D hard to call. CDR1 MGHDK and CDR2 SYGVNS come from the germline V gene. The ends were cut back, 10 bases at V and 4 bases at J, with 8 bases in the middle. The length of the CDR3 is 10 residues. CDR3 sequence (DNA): TGTGCCACCCCAGTGTACGAGCAGTACTTC. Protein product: CATPVYEQYF.

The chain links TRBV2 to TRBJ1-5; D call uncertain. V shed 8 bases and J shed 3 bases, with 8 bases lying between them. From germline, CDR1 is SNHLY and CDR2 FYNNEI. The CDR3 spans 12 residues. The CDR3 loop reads CASCQHNQPQHF. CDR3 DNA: TGTGCCAGCTGTCAGCACAATCAGCCCCAGCATTTT.

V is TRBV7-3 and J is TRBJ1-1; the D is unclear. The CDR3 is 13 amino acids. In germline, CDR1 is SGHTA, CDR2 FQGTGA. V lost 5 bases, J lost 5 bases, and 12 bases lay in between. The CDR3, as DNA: TGTGCCAGCAGCCTCACGGGATTGACTGAAGCTTTCTTT. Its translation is CASSLTGLTEAFF.

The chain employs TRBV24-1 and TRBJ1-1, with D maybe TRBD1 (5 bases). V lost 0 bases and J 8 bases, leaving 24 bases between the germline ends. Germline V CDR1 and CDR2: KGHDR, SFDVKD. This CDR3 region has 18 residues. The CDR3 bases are TGTGCCACCAGTGATTTGCAACCCCCGGGTAGGGGCGGAACGGAAGCTTTCTTT. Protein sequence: CATSDLQPPGRGGTEAFF.

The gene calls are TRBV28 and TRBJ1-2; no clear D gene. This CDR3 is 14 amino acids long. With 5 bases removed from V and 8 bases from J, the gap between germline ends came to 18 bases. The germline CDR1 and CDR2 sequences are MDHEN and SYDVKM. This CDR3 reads CASSLSSGPGGYTF. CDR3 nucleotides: TGTGCCAGCAGTCTTTCGTCGGGCCCCGGAGGCTACACCTTC.

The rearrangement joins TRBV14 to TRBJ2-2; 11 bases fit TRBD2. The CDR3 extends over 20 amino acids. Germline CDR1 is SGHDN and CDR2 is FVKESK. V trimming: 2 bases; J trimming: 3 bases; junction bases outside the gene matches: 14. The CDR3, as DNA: TGTGCCAGCAGCCAACCGGGACTAGCGGACCGAAAGCTGTACACCGGGGAGCTGTTTTTT. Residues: CASSQPGLADRKLYTGELFF.